A single T cell receptor (beta chain) is shown here with its context. The CDR3 consists of 13 residues. CDR1 is DFQATT and CDR2 is SNEGSKA in the germline V gene (reference sequence). J lost 5 bases, V lost 3 bases, and 3 bases had no gene match. This sample is part of a study of control samples from healthy donors and cancer patients. Produced via immunoSEQ multiplex PCR; TCRdb's table is partial and in-frame only. The sample includes 95,000 to 150,000 clones, more than 70% of them seen just once. This receptor was obtained from a man between 35 and 55 years old in good health. Sequenced material: blood. The rearrangement links TRBV20-1 to TRBJ2-5; 10 nucleotides align to TRBD2. CDR3: CSASSSGGETQYF. As DNA, the CDR3 is TGCAGTGCTAGTAGTAGCGGGGGGGAGACCCAGTACTTC.